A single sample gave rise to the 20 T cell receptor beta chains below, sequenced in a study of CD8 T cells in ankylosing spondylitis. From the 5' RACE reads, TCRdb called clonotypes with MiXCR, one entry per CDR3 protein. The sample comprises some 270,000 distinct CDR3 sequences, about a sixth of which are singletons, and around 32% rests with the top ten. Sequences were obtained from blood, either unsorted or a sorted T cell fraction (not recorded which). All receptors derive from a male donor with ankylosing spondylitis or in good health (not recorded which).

The CDR3 sequence: CASSLILAEYQETQYF. In nucleotides, the CDR3 is TGTGCCAGCAGCTTGATCCTAGCGGAATATCAAGAGACCCAGTACTTC. This chain links TRBV5-6 with TRBJ2-5; 7 bases match TRBD2. The V and J ends lost 1 base and 2 bases, in that order; junction bases with no gene match: 8. Germline-derived CDR1 and CDR2 are SGHDT and YYEEEE. There are 16 residues in the CDR3. The entire variable domain, with the rest obtained from reference TRBV5-6 and TRBJ2-5, is as follows: DAGVTQSPTHLIKTRGQQVTLRCSPKSGHDTVSWYQQALGQGPQFIFQYYEEEERQRGNFPDRFSGHQFPNYSSELNVNALLLGDSALYLCASSLILAEYQETQYFGPGTRLLVL.

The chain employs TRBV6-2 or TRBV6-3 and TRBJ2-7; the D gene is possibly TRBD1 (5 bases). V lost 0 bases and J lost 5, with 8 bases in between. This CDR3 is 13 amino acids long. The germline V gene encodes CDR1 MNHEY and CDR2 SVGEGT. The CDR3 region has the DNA TGTGCCAGCAGTTACTCAAGGGGAAACGAGCAGTACTTC. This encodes CASSYSRGNEQYF.

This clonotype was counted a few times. CDR3 nucleotides: TGTGCCAGCAGTGGCAGCGGGAGGCTCTACAATGAGCAGTTCTTC. Its translation: CASSGSGRLYNEQFF. The chain has TRBV27 and TRBJ2-1; 9 bases agree with TRBD2. CDR3 size: 15 residues. Germline V gene sequence: CDR1 MNHEY, CDR2 SMNVEV (reference sequence). V shed 5 bases and J 3 bases; nucleotides not matched to a gene: 5.

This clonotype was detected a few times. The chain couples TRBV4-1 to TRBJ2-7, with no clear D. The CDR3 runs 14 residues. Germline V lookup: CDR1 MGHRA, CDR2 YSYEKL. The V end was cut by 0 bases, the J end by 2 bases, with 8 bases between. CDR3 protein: CASSQDAFPYEQYF. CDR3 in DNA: TGCGCCAGCAGCCAAGATGCCTTTCCCTACGAGCAGTACTTC.

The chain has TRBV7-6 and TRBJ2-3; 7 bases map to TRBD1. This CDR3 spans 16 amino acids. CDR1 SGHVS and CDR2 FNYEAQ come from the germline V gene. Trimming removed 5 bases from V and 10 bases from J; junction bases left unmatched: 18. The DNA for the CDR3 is TGTGCCAGCAGCCAGAGGGACAGCCTAGAAGGGGGCGCGCAGTATTTT. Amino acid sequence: CASSQRDSLEGGAQYF.

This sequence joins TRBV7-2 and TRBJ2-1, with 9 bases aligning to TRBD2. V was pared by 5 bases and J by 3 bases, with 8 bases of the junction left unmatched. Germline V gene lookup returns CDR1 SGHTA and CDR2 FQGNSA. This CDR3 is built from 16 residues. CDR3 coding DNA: TGTGCCAGCAGCCCTAGGGTAGCGGGAGTCTACAATGAGCAGTTCTTC. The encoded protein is CASSPRVAGVYNEQFF.

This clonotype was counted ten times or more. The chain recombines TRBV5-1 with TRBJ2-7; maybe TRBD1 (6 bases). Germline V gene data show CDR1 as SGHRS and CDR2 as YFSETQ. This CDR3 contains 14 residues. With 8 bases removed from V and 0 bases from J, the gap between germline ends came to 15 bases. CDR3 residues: CASTSAGDSYEQYF. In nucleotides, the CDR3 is TGCGCCAGTACGTCGGCAGGGGACTCCTACGAGCAGTACTTC.

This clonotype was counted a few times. This chain's CDR3 is CASRGATPAKNIQYF. DNA for the CDR3: TGCGCCAGCCGAGGGGCTACCCCTGCCAAAAACATTCAGTACTTC. The chain recombines TRBV4-1 with TRBJ2-4; D might be TRBD1 or TRBD2, each matching 5 bases. The CDR3 contains 15 residues. The germline gives CDR1 MGHRA, CDR2 YSYEKL. V lost 8 bases and J lost 1, with 15 bases in between.

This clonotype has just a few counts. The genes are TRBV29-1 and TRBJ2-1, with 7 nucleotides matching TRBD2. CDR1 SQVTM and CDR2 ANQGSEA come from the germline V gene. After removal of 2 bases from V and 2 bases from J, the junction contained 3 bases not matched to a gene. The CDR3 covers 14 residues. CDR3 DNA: TGCAGCGTTGAACAGCGGGAACCCTACAATGAGCAGTTCTTC. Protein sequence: CSVEQREPYNEQFF.

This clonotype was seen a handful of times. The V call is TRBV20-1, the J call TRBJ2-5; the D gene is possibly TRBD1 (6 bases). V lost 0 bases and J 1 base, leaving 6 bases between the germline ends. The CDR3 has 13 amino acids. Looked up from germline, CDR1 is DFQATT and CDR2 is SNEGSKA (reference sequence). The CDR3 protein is CSAREDSQETQYF. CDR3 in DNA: TGCAGTGCTAGAGAGGACAGCCAAGAGACCCAGTACTTC.

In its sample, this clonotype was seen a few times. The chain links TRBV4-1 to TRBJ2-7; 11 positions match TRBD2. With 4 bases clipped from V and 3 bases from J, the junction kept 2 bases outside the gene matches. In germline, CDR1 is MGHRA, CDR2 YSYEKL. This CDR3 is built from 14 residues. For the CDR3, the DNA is TGCGCCAGCAGCCCACTAGCGGGAGTCTACGAGCAGTACTTC. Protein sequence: CASSPLAGVYEQYF.

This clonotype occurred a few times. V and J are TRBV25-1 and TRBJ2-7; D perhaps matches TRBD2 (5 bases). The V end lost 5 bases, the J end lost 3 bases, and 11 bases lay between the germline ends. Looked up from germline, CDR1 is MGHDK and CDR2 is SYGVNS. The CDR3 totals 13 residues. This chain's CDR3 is CASSRTGIYEQYF. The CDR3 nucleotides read TGTGCCAGCAGTCGGACGGGAATCTACGAGCAGTACTTC.

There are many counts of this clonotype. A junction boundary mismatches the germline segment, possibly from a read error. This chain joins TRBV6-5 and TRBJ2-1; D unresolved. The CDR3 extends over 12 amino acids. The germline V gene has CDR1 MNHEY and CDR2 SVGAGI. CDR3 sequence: CASGYSNNEQFF. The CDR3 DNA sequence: TGTGCCTCGGGCTACTCCAACAATGAGCAGTTCTTC.

The CDR3 bases are TGTGCCAGCACCGATAGGGGGAGGGCCTCAGATACGCAGTATTTT. Protein: CASTDRGRASDTQYF. The chain joins TRBV2 to TRBJ2-3, with D possibly matching TRBD2 (7 bases). The CDR3 length is 15 residues. The V gene lost 7 bases and the J gene lost 4 bases, with 18 bases spanning the gap. Germline assignment: CDR1 SNHLY and CDR2 FYNNEI.

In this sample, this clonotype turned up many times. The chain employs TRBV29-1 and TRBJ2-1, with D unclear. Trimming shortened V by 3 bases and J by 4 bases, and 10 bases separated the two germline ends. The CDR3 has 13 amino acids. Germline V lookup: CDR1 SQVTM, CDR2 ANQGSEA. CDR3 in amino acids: CSVDVRSYNEQFF. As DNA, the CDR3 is TGCAGCGTTGATGTAAGGTCTTACAATGAGCAGTTCTTC.

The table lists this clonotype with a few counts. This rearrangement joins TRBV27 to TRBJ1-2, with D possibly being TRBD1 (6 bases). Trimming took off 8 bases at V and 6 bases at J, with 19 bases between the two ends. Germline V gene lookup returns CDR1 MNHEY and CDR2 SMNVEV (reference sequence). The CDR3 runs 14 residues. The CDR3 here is CASAYTGQHDGYTF. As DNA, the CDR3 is TGTGCCAGCGCATATACAGGGCAGCACGATGGCTACACCTTC.

CDR3 sequence (DNA): TGTGCCAGCTCACCACCGGCTCACTACGAGCAGTACTTC. As protein: CASSPPAHYEQYF. The rearrangement uses TRBV18 and TRBJ2-7; D is uncertain. V was shortened by 0 bases and J by 3 bases, with 6 bases between the two germline ends. The germline V gene has CDR1 KGHSH and CDR2 LQKENI. The CDR3 contains 13 residues.

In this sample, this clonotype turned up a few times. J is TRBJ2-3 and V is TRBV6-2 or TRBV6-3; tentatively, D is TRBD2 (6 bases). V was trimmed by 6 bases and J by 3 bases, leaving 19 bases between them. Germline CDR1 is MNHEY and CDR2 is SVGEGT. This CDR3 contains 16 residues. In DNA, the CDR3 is TGTGCCAGCAGCGACACCCCGGGGGTATCAACAGATACGCAGTATTTT. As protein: CASSDTPGVSTDTQYF.

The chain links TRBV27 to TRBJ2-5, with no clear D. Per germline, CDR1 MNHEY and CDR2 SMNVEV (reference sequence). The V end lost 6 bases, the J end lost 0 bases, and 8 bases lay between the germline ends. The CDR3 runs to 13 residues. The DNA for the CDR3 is TGTGCCAGCAGAAGTTTGGACCAAGAGACCCAGTACTTC. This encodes CASRSLDQETQYF.

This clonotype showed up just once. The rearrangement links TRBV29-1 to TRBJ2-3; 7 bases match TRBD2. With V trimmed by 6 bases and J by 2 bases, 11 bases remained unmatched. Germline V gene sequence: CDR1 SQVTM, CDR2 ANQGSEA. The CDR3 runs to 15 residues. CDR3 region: CSVAGGEGVTDTQYF. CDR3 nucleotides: TGCAGCGTGGCTGGGGGGGAGGGCGTCACAGATACGCAGTATTTT.